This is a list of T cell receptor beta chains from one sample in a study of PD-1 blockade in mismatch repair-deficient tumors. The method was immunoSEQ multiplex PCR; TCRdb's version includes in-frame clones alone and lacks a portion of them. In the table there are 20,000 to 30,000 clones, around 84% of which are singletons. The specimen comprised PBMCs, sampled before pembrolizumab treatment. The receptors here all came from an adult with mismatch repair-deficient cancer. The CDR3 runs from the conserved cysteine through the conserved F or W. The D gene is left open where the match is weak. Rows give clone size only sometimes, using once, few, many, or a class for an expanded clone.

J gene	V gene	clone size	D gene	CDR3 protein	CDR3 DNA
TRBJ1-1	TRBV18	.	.	CASSPRQMNTEAFF	TGTGCCAGCTCACCAAGACAGATGAACACTGAAGCTTTCTTT
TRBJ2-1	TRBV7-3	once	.	CASSMGTDNEQFF	TGTGCCAGCAGCATGGGCACCGACAATGAGCAGTTCTTC
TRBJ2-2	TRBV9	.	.	CASSGTVFANTGELFF	TGTGCCAGCAGCGGGACAGTCTTCGCGAACACCGGGGAGCTGTTTTTT
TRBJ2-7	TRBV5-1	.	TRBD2	CASSLIAGPYEQYF	TGCGCCAGCAGCCTAATAGCGGGACCCTACGAGCAGTACTTC
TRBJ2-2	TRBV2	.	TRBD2	CASSGRGGRGSGELFF	TGTGCCAGCAGTGGACGAGGCGGGAGAGGGTCCGGGGAGCTGTTTTTT
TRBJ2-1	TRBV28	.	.	CASSPRREWNEQFF	TGTGCCAGCAGTCCGCGCCGGGAGTGGAATGAGCAGTTCTTC
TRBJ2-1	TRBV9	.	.	CASSVSGLYNEQFF	TGTGCCAGCAGCGTAAGCGGACTCTACAATGAGCAGTTCTTC
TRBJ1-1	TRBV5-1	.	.	CASSLGRQNTEAFF	TGCGCCAGCAGCTTGGGGCGACAGAACACTGAAGCTTTCTTT
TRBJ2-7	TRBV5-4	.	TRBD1	CASSRETGGSYEQYF	TGTGCCAGCAGCCGAGAAACAGGGGGCAGTTACGAGCAGTACTTC
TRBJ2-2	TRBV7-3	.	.	CASSPRGTLNTGELFF	TGTGCCAGCAGCCCAAGGGGGACACTTAACACCGGGGAGCTGTTTTTT
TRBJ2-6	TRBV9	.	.	CASSVDSSSGANVLTF	TGTGCCAGCAGCGTAGATAGTTCCTCTGGGGCCAACGTCCTGACTTTC
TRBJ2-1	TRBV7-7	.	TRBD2	CASSSTSGSNNEQFF	TGTGCCAGCAGCTCAACTAGCGGGAGCAACAATGAGCAGTTCTTC
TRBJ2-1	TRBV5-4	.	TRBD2	CASSFAGGPRNEQFF	TGTGCCAGCAGCTTCGCGGGAGGGCCCAGGAATGAGCAGTTCTTC
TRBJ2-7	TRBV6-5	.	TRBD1	CASSYVGTGKDEQYF	TGTGCCAGCAGTTACGTAGGGACAGGGAAAGACGAGCAGTACTTC
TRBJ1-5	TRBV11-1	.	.	CASSLTGSNQPQHF	TGTGCCAGCAGCTTAACAGGGAGCAATCAGCCCCAGCATTTT
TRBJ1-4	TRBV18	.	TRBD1	CASSPRTGGDEKLFF	TGTGCCAGCTCACCTCGGACAGGGGGAGATGAAAAACTGTTTTTT
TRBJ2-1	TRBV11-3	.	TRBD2	CASSLGGLAANNEQFF	TGTGCCAGCAGCTTAGGAGGGCTAGCGGCTAACAATGAGCAGTTCTTC
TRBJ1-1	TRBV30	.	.	CAFLLGGALNTEAFF	TGTGCCTTCTTATTGGGTGGGGCTTTGAACACTGAAGCTTTCTTT
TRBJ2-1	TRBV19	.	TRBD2	CASSIEREQNEQFF	TGTGCCAGTAGTATAGAGCGGGAGCAAAATGAGCAGTTCTTC
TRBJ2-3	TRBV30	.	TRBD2	CAWSVFRASGVADTQYF	TGTGCCTGGAGTGTATTCCGCGCTAGCGGAGTGGCAGATACGCAGTATTTT
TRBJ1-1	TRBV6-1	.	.	CASSVEEGTEAFF	TGTGCCAGCAGTGTGGAAGAGGGCACTGAAGCTTTCTTT
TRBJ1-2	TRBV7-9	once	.	CASSLATVRLEGYAF	TGTGCCAGCAGCTTAGCGACAGTTCGGTTGGAAGGCTACGCCTTC
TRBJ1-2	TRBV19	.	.	CASSIGGGNYGYTF	TGTGCCAGTAGTATAGGAGGCGGGAACTATGGCTACACCTTC
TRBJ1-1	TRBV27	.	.	CASYPVGGLNTEAFF	TGTGCCAGCTACCCAGTCGGGGGTCTGAACACTGAAGCTTTCTTT
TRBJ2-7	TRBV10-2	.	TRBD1	CASRTGVDSYEQYF	TGCGCCAGCAGGACAGGGGTCGATTCCTACGAGCAGTACTTC
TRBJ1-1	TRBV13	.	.	CASSLGRGDTEAFF	TGTGCCAGCAGCTTAGGACGGGGAGACACTGAAGCTTTCTTT
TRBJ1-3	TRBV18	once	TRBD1	CASSAGQVDSGNTIYF	TGTGCCAGCTCAGCCGGACAGGTCGACTCTGGAAACACCATATATTTT
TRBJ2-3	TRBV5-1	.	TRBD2	CASSYFLAGGSTDTQYF	TGCGCCAGCAGCTACTTCCTAGCGGGAGGGAGCACAGATACGCAGTATTTT
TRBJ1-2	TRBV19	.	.	CASSIPGDWSYGYTF	TGTGCCAGTAGTATCCCGGGGGACTGGAGCTATGGCTACACCTTC
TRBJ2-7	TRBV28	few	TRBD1	CASSPGQGYEQYF	TGTGCCAGCAGTCCCGGACAGGGTTACGAGCAGTACTTC
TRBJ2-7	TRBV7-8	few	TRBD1	CASSPPSTGGSTEQYF	TGTGCCAGCAGCCCACCATCGACAGGGGGGAGTACGGAGCAGTACTTC
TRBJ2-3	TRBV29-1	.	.	CSVGASTDTQYF	TGCAGCGTTGGGGCGAGCACAGATACGCAGTATTTT
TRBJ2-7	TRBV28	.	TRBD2	CASSSPTAGGGEQYF	TGTGCCAGCAGTTCTCCGACCGCGGGAGGAGGCGAGCAGTACTTC
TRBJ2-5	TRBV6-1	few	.	CAAEGLGETQYF	TGTGCCGCAGAGGGACTCGGGGAGACCCAGTACTTC
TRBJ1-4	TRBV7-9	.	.	CASSRTVTNEKLFF	TGTGCCAGCAGCCGGACAGTAACTAATGAAAAACTGTTTTTT
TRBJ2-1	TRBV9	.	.	CASSVASYNEQFF	TGTGCCAGCAGCGTGGCCTCCTACAATGAGCAGTTCTTC
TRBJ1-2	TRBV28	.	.	CASSKPRGGDGYTF	TGTGCCAGCAGCAAGCCAAGGGGAGGTGATGGCTACACCTTC
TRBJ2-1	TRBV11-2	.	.	CASSQGTRYNEQFF	TGTGCCAGCAGCCAGGGGACCCGGTACAATGAGCAGTTCTTC
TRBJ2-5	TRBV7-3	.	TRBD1	CASSSTGILSETQYF	TGTGCCAGCAGCTCGACAGGGATACTCTCTGAGACCCAGTACTTC
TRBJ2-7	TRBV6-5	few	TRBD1	CASSKRDSSYEQYF	TGTGCCAGCAGTAAACGGGACAGTTCCTACGAGCAGTACTTC
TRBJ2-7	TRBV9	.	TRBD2	CASSVGLAGAYEQYF	TGTGCCAGCAGCGTAGGACTAGCGGGAGCCTACGAGCAGTACTTC
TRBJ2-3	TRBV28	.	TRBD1	CASSSGQETDTQYF	TGTGCCAGCAGTTCTGGACAGGAGACAGATACGCAGTATTTT
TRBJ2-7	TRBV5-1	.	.	CASSLAASGYEQYF	TGCGCCAGCAGCTTGGCCGCCTCGGGGTACGAGCAGTACTTC
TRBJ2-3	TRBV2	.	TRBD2	CASSGLAGGIATDTQYF	TGTGCCAGCAGTGGATTAGCGGGAGGTATTGCGACAGATACGCAGTATTTT
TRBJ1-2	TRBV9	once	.	CASSTREFGYTF	TGTGCCAGCAGCACCCGGGAGTTTGGCTACACCTTC
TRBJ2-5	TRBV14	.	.	CASSQDGNRAPKYF	TGTGCCAGCAGCCAAGACGGGAACAGGGCCCCTAAGTACTTC
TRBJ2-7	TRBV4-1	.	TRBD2	CASSQVEDAGAYEQYF	TGCGCCAGCAGCCAAGTGGAGGACGCGGGAGCCTACGAGCAGTACTTC
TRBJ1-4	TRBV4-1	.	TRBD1	CASLNRGQKLFF	TGCGCCAGCCTGAACAGGGGCCAAAAACTGTTTTTT
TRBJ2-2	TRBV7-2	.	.	CASLADRITGELFF	TGTGCCAGCCTCGCGGATAGGATTACCGGGGAGCTGTTTTTT
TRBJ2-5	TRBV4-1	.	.	CASSQQGPQETQYF	TGCGCCAGCAGCCAACAGGGGCCTCAAGAGACCCAGTACTTC
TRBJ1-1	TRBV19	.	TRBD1	CASSPGDSMNTEAFF	TGTGCCAGTAGTCCGGGGGACAGCATGAACACTGAAGCTTTCTTT
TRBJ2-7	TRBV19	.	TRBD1	CASTRTGTDAYEQYF	TGTGCCAGTACAAGAACCGGGACAGACGCCTACGAGCAGTACTTC
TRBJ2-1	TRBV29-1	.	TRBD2	CSVEILAGGFYNEQFF	TGCAGCGTTGAAATACTAGCGGGAGGTTTCTACAATGAGCAGTTCTTC
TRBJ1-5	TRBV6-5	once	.	CASRPLAGTYQPQHF	TGTGCCAGCAGACCCCTGGCAGGGACTTATCAGCCCCAGCATTTT